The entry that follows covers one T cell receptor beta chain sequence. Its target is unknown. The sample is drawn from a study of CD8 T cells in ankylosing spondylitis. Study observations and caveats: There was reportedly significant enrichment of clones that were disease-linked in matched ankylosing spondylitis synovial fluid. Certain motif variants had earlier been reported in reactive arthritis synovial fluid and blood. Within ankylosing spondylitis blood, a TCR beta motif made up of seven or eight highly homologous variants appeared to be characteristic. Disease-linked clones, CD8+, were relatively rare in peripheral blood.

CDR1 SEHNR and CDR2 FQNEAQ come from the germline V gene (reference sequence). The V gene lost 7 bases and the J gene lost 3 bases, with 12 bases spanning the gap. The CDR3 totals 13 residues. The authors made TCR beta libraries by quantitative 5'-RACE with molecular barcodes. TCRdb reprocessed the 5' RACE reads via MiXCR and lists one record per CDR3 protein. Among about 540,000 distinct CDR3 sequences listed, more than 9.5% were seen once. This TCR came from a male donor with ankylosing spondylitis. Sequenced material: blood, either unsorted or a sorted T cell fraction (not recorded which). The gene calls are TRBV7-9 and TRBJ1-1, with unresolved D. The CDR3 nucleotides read TGTGCCAGCATGGAAGGCGGAGACACTGAAGCTTTCTTT. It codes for CASMEGGDTEAFF.